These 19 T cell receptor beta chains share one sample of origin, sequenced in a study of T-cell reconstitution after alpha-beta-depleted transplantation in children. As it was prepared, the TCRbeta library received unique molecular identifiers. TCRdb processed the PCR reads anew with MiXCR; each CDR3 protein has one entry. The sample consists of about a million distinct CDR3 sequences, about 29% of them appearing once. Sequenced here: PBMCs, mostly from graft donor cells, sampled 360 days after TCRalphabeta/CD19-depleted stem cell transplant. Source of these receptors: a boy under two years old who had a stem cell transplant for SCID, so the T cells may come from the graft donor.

The CDR3 sequence is CASSLRWTATNEKLFF. The CDR3 region has the DNA TGTGCCAGCAGTTTAAGGTGGACAGCAACTAATGAAAAACTGTTTTTT. The chain combines TRBV12-3 or TRBV12-4 with TRBJ1-4; weak D call: TRBD1 (6 bases). V was cut by 2 bases and J by 0 bases, with 10 bases left in between. CDR3 size: 16 residues.

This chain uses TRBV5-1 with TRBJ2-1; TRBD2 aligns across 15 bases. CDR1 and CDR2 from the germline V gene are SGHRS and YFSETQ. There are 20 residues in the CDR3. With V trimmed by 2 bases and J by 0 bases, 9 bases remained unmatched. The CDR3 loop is CASSFPGLAGGPYSYNEQFF. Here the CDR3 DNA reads TGCGCCAGCAGCTTTCCGGGACTAGCGGGGGGCCCCTACTCCTACAATGAGCAGTTCTTC.

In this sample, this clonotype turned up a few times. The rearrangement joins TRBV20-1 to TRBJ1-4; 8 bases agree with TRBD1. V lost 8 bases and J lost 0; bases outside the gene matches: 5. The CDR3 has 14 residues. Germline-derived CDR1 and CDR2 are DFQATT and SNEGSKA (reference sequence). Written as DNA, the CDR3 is TGCAGTACTTACAGGGGGGCAACTAATGAAAAACTGTTTTTT. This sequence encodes CSTYRGATNEKLFF.

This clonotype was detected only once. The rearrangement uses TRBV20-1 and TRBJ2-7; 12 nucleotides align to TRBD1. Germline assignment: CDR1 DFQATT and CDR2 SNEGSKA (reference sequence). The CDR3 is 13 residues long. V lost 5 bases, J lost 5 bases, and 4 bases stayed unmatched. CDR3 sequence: CSAGGTGGDEQYF. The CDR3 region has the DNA TGCAGTGCTGGCGGGACAGGGGGCGACGAGCAGTACTTC.

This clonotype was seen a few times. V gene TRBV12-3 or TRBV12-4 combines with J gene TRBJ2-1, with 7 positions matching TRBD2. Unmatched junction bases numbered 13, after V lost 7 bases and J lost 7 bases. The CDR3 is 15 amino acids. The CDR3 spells CASTPVAGVGNEQFF. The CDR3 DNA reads TGTGCCAGCACCCCCGTGGCGGGGGTAGGGAATGAGCAGTTCTTC.

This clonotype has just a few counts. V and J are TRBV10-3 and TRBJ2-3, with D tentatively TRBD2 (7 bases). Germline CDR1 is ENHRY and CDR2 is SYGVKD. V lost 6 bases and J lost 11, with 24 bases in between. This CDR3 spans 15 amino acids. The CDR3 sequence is CAISGGRTTYFEQYF. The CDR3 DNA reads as TGTGCCATCAGCGGGGGGCGGACTACCTACTTTGAGCAGTATTTT.

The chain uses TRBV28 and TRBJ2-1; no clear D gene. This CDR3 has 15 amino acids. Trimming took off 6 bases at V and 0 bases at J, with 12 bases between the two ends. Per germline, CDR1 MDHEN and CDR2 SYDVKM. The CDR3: CASRAFTSSYNEQFF. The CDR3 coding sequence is TGTGCCAGCAGGGCCTTTACGAGCTCCTACAATGAGCAGTTCTTC.

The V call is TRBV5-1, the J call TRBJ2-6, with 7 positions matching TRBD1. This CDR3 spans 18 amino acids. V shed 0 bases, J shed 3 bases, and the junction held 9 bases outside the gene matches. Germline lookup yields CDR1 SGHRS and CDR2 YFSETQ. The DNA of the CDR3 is TGCGCCAGCAGCTTGGAGGGGGCAGGGGGTCGTGGGGCCAACGTCCTGACTTTC. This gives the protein CASSLEGAGGRGANVLTF.

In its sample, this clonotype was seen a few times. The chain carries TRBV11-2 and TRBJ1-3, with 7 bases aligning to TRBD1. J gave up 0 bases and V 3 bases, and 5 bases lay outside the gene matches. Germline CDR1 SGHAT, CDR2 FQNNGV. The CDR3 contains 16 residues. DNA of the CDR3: TGTGCCAGCAGCTTGGGACAGCCTTACTCTGGAAACACCATATATTTT. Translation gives CASSLGQPYSGNTIYF.

The CDR3 spells CASSRGYVEQYF. In nucleotides, the CDR3 is TGCGCCAGCAGCCGAGGATATGTCGAGCAGTACTTC. The chain employs TRBV4-1 and TRBJ2-7, with no clear D. Germline V gives CDR1 MGHRA, CDR2 YSYEKL. CDR3 length: 12 residues. The V end was cut by 4 bases, the J end by 6 bases, with 10 bases between.

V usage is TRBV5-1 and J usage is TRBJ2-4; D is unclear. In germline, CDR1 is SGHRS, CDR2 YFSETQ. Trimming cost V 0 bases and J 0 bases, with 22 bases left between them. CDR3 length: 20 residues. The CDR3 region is CASSLARNTTDLLAKNIQYF. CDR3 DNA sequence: TGCGCCAGCAGCTTGGCTCGGAATACGACTGATCTCTTAGCCAAAAACATTCAGTACTTC.

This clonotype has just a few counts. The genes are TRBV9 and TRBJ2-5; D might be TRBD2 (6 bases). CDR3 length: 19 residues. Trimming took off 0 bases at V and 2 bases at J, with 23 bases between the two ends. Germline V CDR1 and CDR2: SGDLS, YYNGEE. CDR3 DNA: TGTGCCAGCAGCGTAGCTAAGGACTACTACCACCTCGGACAAGAGACCCAGTACTTC. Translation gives CASSVAKDYYHLGQETQYF.

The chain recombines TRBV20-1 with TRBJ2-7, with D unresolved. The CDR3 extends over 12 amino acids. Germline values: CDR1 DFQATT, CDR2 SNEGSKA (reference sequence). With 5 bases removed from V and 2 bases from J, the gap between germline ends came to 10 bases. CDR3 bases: TGCAGTGCTCCCCTTACACCCTACGAGCAGTACTTC. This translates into CSAPLTPYEQYF.

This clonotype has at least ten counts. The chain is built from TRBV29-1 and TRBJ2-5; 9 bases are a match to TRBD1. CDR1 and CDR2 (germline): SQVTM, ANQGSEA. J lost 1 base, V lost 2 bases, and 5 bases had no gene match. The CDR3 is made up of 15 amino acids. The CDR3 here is CSVERADRGQETQYF. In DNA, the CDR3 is TGCAGCGTTGAAAGGGCGGACAGGGGCCAAGAGACCCAGTACTTC.

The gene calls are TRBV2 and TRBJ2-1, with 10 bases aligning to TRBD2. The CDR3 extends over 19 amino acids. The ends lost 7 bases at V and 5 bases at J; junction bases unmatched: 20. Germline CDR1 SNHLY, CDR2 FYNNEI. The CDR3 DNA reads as TGTGCCAGCACCATCCGACTAGCGGGCTGGCCCAGGTCCCACAATGAGCAGTTCTTC. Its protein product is CASTIRLAGWPRSHNEQFF. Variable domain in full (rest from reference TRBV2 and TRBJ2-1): EPEVTQTPSHQVTQMGQEVILRCVPISNHLYFYWYRQILGQKVEFLVSFYNNEISEKSEIFDDQFSVERPDGSNFTLKIRSTKLEDSAMYFCASTIRLAGWPRSHNEQFFGPGTRLTVL.

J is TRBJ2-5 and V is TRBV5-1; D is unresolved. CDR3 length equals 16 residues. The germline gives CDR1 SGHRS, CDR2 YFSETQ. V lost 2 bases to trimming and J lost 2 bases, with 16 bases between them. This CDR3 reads CASSFLDPRVQETQYF. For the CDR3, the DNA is TGCGCCAGCAGCTTTTTGGACCCTAGAGTTCAAGAGACCCAGTACTTC.

The CDR3 here is CASRPEQVQNTEAFF. CDR3 DNA: TGTGCCAGCAGGCCAGAACAGGTTCAGAACACTGAAGCTTTCTTT. The chain combines TRBV12-3 or TRBV12-4 with TRBJ1-1; a weak D match, TRBD1 (5 bases). The length of the CDR3 is 15 residues. Trimming stripped 6 bases from V and 1 base from J, with 15 bases between.

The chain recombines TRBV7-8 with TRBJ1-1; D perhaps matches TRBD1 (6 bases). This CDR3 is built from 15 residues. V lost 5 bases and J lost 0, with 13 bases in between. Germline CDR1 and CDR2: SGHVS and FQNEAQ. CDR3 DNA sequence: TGTGCCAGCAGCCCAATGGACAGAGTGAACACTGAAGCTTTCTTT. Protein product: CASSPMDRVNTEAFF.

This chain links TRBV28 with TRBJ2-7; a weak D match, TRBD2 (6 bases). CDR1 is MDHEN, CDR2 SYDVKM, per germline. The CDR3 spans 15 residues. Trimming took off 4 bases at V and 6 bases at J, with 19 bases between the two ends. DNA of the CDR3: TGTGCCAGCAGTTGGAGGTTCGGGGGTGGAAGCGAGCAGTACTTC. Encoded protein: CASSWRFGGGSEQYF.